This entry lists 19 T cell receptor beta chains sequenced from one sample in a study of T-cell memory formation after mild COVID-19. TCRdb called the 5' RACE reads again in MiXCR, with one record for every CDR3 protein. The table records around 440,000 distinct CDR3 sequences, around a sixth of them present only once. The sample consisted of PBMCs or a T cell subset sorted from them (not recorded which). The receptors stem from an adult woman who had mild COVID-19 (a few samples of this study predate the infection). Cell type and time point are not known.

The J gene is TRBJ2-2, the V gene TRBV24-1; no clear D gene. The V and J ends lost 9 bases and 2 bases respectively, with 15 bases between them. Germline assignment: CDR1 KGHDR and CDR2 SFDVKD. The CDR3 spans 15 residues. CDR3 amino acids: CATAAARANTGELFF. The CDR3 region has the DNA TGTGCCACCGCAGCCGCTAGGGCTAACACCGGGGAGCTGTTTTTT.

The V and J genes are TRBV7-8 and TRBJ2-5; D is unclear. V gave up 4 bases and J gave up 0 bases, with 12 bases separating them. Germline CDR1 is SGHVS and CDR2 is FQNEAQ. The CDR3 extends over 15 amino acids. CDR3 residues: CASSSPADNQETQYF. The CDR3 coding sequence is TGTGCCAGCAGCTCACCAGCCGACAACCAAGAGACCCAGTACTTC.

A few counts support this clonotype. The rearrangement links TRBV4-1 to TRBJ2-7, with 8 bases matching TRBD2. Germline V gene data show CDR1 as MGHRA and CDR2 as YSYEKL. V was clipped by 2 bases and J by 1 base; unmatched bases: 13. CDR3 size: 18 residues. CDR3 in amino acids: CASSQPTAGGRSSYEQYF. DNA of the CDR3: TGCGCCAGCAGCCAACCCACCGCGGGGGGAAGATCATCCTACGAGCAGTACTTC.

This clonotype was observed at least ten times. The chain carries TRBV20-1 and TRBJ2-5; perhaps TRBD2 as D (6 bases). Between the trimmed V and J ends, which lost 3 bases and 5 bases, there was a span of 16 bases. The CDR3 extends over 14 amino acids. The germline V gene encodes CDR1 DFQATT and CDR2 SNEGSKA (reference sequence). The CDR3 DNA sequence: TGCAGTGCTAGGAGGCCGGGAGAAAGGGAGACCCAGTACTTC. Its translation: CSARRPGERETQYF.

This CDR3 reads CASSPDSALNTGELFF. CDR3 coding DNA: TGTGCCAGCAGCCCCGACAGCGCCCTTAACACCGGGGAGCTGTTTTTT. V and J are TRBV7-3 and TRBJ2-2; D might be TRBD1 (5 bases). The germline V gene has CDR1 SGHTA and CDR2 FQGTGA. Trimming shortened V by 5 bases and J by 2 bases, and 15 bases separated the two germline ends. The CDR3 sequence is 16 residues long.

This chain joins TRBV20-1 and TRBJ1-6; D gene ambiguous. The CDR3 loop spans 16 amino acids. Germline V CDR1 and CDR2: DFQATT, SNEGSKA (reference sequence). The V end lost 2 bases, the J end lost 0 bases, and 11 bases lay between the germline ends. The CDR3 reads CSARNWTSSYNSPLHF. The CDR3 DNA reads as TGCAGTGCTAGAAACTGGACCAGCTCCTATAATTCACCCCTCCACTTT.

This clonotype was detected only a few times. Being one base from a much bigger clone, this may be a read error. The chain uses TRBV7-6 and TRBJ2-5; D unresolved. Germline V CDR1 and CDR2: SGHVS, FNYEAQ. V was shortened by 5 bases and J by 2 bases, with 6 bases between the two germline ends. This CDR3 comprises 12 residues. The CDR3 DNA reads TGTGCCAGCAGCCCCCATCAAGAGACCCAGTACTTC. Translation gives CASSPHQETQYF.

V gene TRBV5-1 combines with J gene TRBJ1-4; the D is unclear. The CDR3 is made up of 15 amino acids. In germline, CDR1 is SGHRS, CDR2 YFSETQ. Trimming removed 0 bases from V and 7 bases from J, with 13 bases in between. This CDR3 is CASSLGQAPGEKLFF. The CDR3 DNA sequence: TGCGCCAGCAGCTTGGGTCAAGCTCCGGGTGAAAAACTGTTTTTT. The whole variable domain, filled in from reference TRBV5-1 and TRBJ1-4, reads KAGVTQTPRYLIKTRGQQVTLSCSPISGHRSVSWYQQTPGQGLQFLFEYFSETQRNKGNFPGRFSGRQFSNSRSEMNVSTLELGDSALYLCASSLGQAPGEKLFFGSGTQLSVL.

The V call is TRBV7-2, the J call TRBJ1-1, with 9 bases identical to TRBD1. With V trimmed by 2 bases and J by 10 bases, 8 bases remained unmatched. The CDR3 contains 14 residues. Germline values: CDR1 SGHTA, CDR2 FQGNSA. The CDR3 reads CASSLTGQGVRAFF. The CDR3 DNA is TGTGCCAGCAGCTTAACGGGACAGGGTGTGAGAGCTTTCTTT.

V usage is TRBV18 and J usage is TRBJ1-1; D call uncertain. CDR1 is KGHSH and CDR2 is LQKENI in the germline V gene. With 4 bases removed from V and 3 bases from J, the gap between germline ends came to 12 bases. This CDR3 region has 14 residues. The CDR3 nucleotides are TGTGCCAGCTCACTTGACTGGAGTTACACTGAAGCTTTCTTT. Translation gives CASSLDWSYTEAFF.

This clonotype was observed a few times. The chain has TRBV11-2 and TRBJ2-2; unclear D gene. The CDR3 is 12 residues long. The germline V gene has CDR1 SGHAT and CDR2 FQNNGV. V lost 7 bases, J lost 4 bases, and 7 bases lay in between. CDR3 sequence (DNA): TGTGCCAGCACCGGGCTCACCGGGGAGCTGTTTTTT. It is translated as CASTGLTGELFF.

The chain is built from TRBV6-5 and TRBJ1-1; maybe TRBD1 (5 bases). The CDR3 length is 14 residues. Germline V gives CDR1 MNHEY, CDR2 SVGAGI. V lost 2 bases and J 7 bases, leaving 14 bases between the germline ends. CDR3 amino acids: CASSYGPGSGEAFF. The DNA for the CDR3 is TGTGCCAGCAGTTACGGGCCAGGGTCTGGTGAAGCTTTCTTT.

Only a few counts were recorded for this clonotype. The chain has TRBV24-1 and TRBJ2-7; maybe TRBD2 (6 bases). CDR1 and CDR2 (germline): KGHDR, SFDVKD. The CDR3 length is 14 residues. The V and J ends lost 5 bases and 7 bases respectively, with 17 bases between them. In DNA form, the CDR3 reads TGTGCCACCAGTGGACGGGGGACGTGGAGTGAGCAGTACTTC. Its protein product is CATSGRGTWSEQYF.

The chain uses TRBV24-1 and TRBJ2-1; D is uncertain. V lost 1 base and J 9 bases, leaving 9 bases between the germline ends. The germline V gene encodes CDR1 KGHDR and CDR2 SFDVKD. The CDR3 sequence is 13 residues long. The CDR3 sequence is CATSDFQAVEQFF. The CDR3 nucleotides read TGTGCCACCAGTGATTTCCAAGCTGTTGAGCAGTTCTTC.

This clonotype has a handful of counts. This chain connects TRBV7-2 to TRBJ2-7, with D possibly matching TRBD1 (6 bases). Per the germline V gene, CDR1 is SGHTA and CDR2 is FQGNSA. The CDR3 has 15 amino acids. The V and J ends lost 6 bases and 1 base respectively, with 16 bases between them. This CDR3 is CASSADSASSYEQYF. CDR3 nucleotides: TGTGCCAGCAGTGCGGACAGCGCGAGTTCCTACGAGCAGTACTTC.

V gene TRBV12-3 or TRBV12-4 combines with J gene TRBJ1-5; no reliable D call. V gave up 0 bases and J gave up 5 bases, with 11 bases separating them. The CDR3 loop spans 15 amino acids. The CDR3 DNA is TGTGCCAGCAGTTTAGCGGGCGGACGTGATCAGCCCCAGCATTTT. This sequence encodes CASSLAGGRDQPQHF.

This clonotype was detected a few times. CDR3 DNA: TGTGCCAGCTCACTCCGGACAGGGGCGGGTTCTTTCACTGAAGCTTTCTTT. It specifies CASSLRTGAGSFTEAFF. This chain links TRBV18 with TRBJ1-1; TRBD1 matches 9 bases. The CDR3 length is 17 residues. CDR1 KGHSH and CDR2 LQKENI come from the germline V gene. With V trimmed by 4 bases and J by 4 bases, 13 bases remained unmatched.

This clonotype was counted only a few times. The chain couples TRBV10-3 to TRBJ2-2; weak D call: TRBD2 (5 bases). CDR1 is ENHRY and CDR2 is SYGVKD in the germline V gene. The CDR3 is made up of 15 amino acids. Between the trimmed V and J ends, which lost 2 bases and 0 bases, there was a span of 7 bases. The CDR3 DNA is TGTGCCATCAGTGAGCTCGGGGCGAACACCGGGGAGCTGTTTTTT. Translating gives CAISELGANTGELFF.

This chain connects TRBV12-3 or TRBV12-4 to TRBJ1-4; D may be TRBD1 (5 bases). Trimming took 5 bases from V and 1 from J, leaving 11 bases between them. The CDR3 covers 15 residues. This chain's CDR3 is CASSPTGGTNEKLFF. The DNA of the CDR3 is TGTGCCAGCAGTCCTACGGGGGGAACTAATGAAAAACTGTTTTTT.